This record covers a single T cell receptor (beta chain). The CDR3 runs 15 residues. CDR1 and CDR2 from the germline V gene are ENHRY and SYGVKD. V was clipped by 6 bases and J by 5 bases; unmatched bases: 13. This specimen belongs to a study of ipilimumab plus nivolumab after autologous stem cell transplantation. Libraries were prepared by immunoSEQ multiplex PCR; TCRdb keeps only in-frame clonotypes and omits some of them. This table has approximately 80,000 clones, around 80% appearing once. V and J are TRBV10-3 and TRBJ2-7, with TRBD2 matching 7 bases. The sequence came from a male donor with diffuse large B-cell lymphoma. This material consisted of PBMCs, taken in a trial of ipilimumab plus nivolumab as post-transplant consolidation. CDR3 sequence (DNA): TGTGCCATCAGGGGGGAGGGAGGGCCCCCCAACGAGCAGTACTTC. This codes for CAIRGEGGPPNEQYF.